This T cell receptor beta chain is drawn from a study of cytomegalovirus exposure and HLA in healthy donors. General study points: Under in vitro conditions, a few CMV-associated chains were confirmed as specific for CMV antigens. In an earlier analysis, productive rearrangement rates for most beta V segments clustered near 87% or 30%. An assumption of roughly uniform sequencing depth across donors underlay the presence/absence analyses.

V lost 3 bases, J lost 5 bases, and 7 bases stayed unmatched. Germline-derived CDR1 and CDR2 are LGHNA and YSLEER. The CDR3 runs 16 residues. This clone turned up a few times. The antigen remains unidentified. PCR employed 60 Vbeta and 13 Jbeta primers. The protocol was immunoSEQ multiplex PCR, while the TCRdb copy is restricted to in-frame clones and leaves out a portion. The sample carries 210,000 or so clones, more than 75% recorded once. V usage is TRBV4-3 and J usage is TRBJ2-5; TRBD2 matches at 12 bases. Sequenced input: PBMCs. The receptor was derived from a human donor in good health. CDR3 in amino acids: CASSQRGLAGYETQYF. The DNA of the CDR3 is TGCGCCAGCAGCCAGAGAGGACTAGCGGGATATGAGACCCAGTACTTC.